This T cell receptor (beta chain) emerged from a study of shared clonotypes between healthy human individuals. The method was immunoSEQ multiplex PCR; TCRdb's version includes in-frame clones alone and lacks a portion of them. The sample lists about 1 million clones, around 74% occurring once. About this clone: Its antigen is still unknown. Different DNA sequences within this sample yield the same CDR3.

Whole-study findings and limits: The naive CD4 repertoires of four donors were compared, and approximately 4.5% of clonotypes were shared.

Sequenced: memory CD4+ T cells sorted from blood. Noted subset: CD45RA-negative fraction. This clonotype was obtained from a man in his late teens or twenties in good health.

The CDR3 sequence: CASSPGGGNQPQHF. The CDR3 nucleotides are TGTGCCAGCTCACCCGGTGGTGGCAATCAGCCCCAGCATTTT. This chain links TRBV18 with TRBJ1-5; D not resolved. The germline CDR1 and CDR2 sequences are KGHSH and LQKENI. Trimming cost V 3 bases and J 2 bases, with 8 bases left between them. CDR3 length: 14 residues.